Listed here are 28 T cell receptor beta chains from one sample, sequenced in a study of blood T cell repertoires in COVID-19. TCRdb's table, derived via immunoSEQ multiplex PCR, lists solely in-frame clones and lacks some. The sample contains fewer than 60,000 clones, 86% of which appear only once. The sequenced sample was peripheral blood. These receptors were collected from a woman older than 75 with acute or convalescent COVID-19.

The chain recombines TRBV7-9 with TRBJ2-7; 9 nucleotides agree with TRBD1. Trimming at V came to 4 bases and at J to 9 bases, leaving 10 bases not matched to a gene. Germline V gene sequence: CDR1 SEHNR, CDR2 FQNEAQ (reference sequence). The CDR3 runs 14 residues. The CDR3 nucleotides are TGTGCCAGCAGCTCGACAGGGGGGAACAACGGGCAGTACTTC. Translated: CASSSTGGNNGQYF.

The chain carries TRBV5-1 and TRBJ2-3; possibly TRBD1 for D (6 bases). V was pared by 0 bases and J by 1 base, with 9 bases between. This CDR3 has 15 residues. Per germline, CDR1 SGHRS and CDR2 YFSETQ. The CDR3 nucleotides read TGCGCCAGCAGCTTGGTAGGGGGTCGCACAGATACGCAGTATTTT. Encoded protein: CASSLVGGRTDTQYF.

The rearrangement joins TRBV19 to TRBJ2-3; the D gene is possibly TRBD1 (5 bases). Looked up from germline, CDR1 is LNHDA and CDR2 is SQIVND (reference sequence). V lost 3 bases to trimming and J lost 1 base, with 11 bases between them. The CDR3 is 15 residues long. In DNA form, the CDR3 reads TGTGCCAGTAGTATCCAGGGTTTGGGCACAGATACGCAGTATTTT. Residues: CASSIQGLGTDTQYF.

V and J are TRBV7-8 and TRBJ1-2; 7 nucleotides align to TRBD1. V trimming: 4 bases; J trimming: 5 bases; junction bases outside the gene matches: 10. The CDR3 runs 15 residues. Germline CDR1 SGHVS, CDR2 FQNEAQ. The CDR3 nucleotides are TGTGCCAGCAGCTCCGGGACAGCGGCCCTTTATGGCTACACCTTC. Amino acid sequence: CASSSGTAALYGYTF.

The CDR3 DNA follows: TGTGCCAGCAGCGAGACTAGCGGGGAATACAATGAGCAGTTCTTC. This codes for CASSETSGEYNEQFF. This sequence joins TRBV9 and TRBJ2-1; TRBD2 agrees at 11 bases. The germline V gene encodes CDR1 SGDLS and CDR2 YYNGEE. This CDR3 is 15 amino acids long. V dropped 3 bases and J dropped 4; count of bases not matched to a gene: 3.

V usage is TRBV29-1 and J usage is TRBJ1-1; D not resolved. Germline V gives CDR1 SQVTM, CDR2 ANQGSEA. The CDR3 is 16 amino acids. V gave up 2 bases and J gave up 1 base, with 17 bases separating them. Written as DNA, the CDR3 is TGCAGCGTTGAATGGAGATACTCCTACCAGAACACTGAAGCTTTCTTT. This encodes CSVEWRYSYQNTEAFF.

The V and J genes are TRBV30 and TRBJ1-2; no reliable D call. Trimming left V 0 bases short and J 0 bases short, with 8 bases between. Per the germline V gene, CDR1 is GTSNPN and CDR2 is SVGIG (reference sequence). The CDR3 spans 14 residues. In DNA form, the CDR3 reads TGTGCCTGGAGTGTATCTGCGTCTAACTATGGCTACACCTTC. As protein: CAWSVSASNYGYTF.

The chain couples TRBV12-3 or TRBV12-4 to TRBJ1-1, with 8 bases aligning to TRBD1. V lost 5 bases to trimming and J lost 6 bases; unmatched junction nucleotides: 5. The CDR3 is made up of 13 amino acids. The DNA of the CDR3 is TGTGCCAGCAGTCGGACAGGGATCCCTGAAGCTTTCTTT. Amino acid sequence: CASSRTGIPEAFF.

This chain links TRBV18 with TRBJ1-1; 9 nucleotides line up with TRBD1. Germline CDR1 KGHSH, CDR2 LQKENI. The CDR3 loop spans 15 amino acids. Losses at the gene ends were 5 bases for V and 5 bases for J; bases not matched to a gene: 9. The CDR3 sequence is CASSYQTGGWTEAFF. In DNA form, the CDR3 reads TGTGCCAGCTCATATCAAACAGGGGGCTGGACTGAAGCTTTCTTT.

The J gene is TRBJ2-5, the V gene TRBV27, with 14 bases aligning to TRBD2. The CDR3 is made up of 15 amino acids. Germline trimming cut 6 bases from V and 5 bases from J; bases unmatched to any gene: 5. CDR1 is MNHEY and CDR2 is SMNVEV in the germline V gene (reference sequence). CDR3 protein: CASSFGTSGSETQYF. DNA for the CDR3: TGTGCCAGCAGCTTTGGGACTAGCGGGAGTGAGACCCAGTACTTC.

The V gene is TRBV5-1, the J gene TRBJ1-1; 7 positions match TRBD1. The CDR3 sequence is 15 residues long. Germline CDR1 is SGHRS and CDR2 is YFSETQ. After removal of 0 bases from V and 3 bases from J, the junction contained 5 bases not matched to a gene. This CDR3 reads CASSLDGRGDTEAFF. As DNA, the CDR3 is TGCGCCAGCAGCTTGGACGGCAGGGGGGACACTGAAGCTTTCTTT.

The V gene is TRBV3-1 (or the pseudogene TRBV3-2), the J gene TRBJ2-1; no clear D. V dropped 0 bases and J dropped 4 bases, with 10 bases sitting between them. The CDR3 consists of 15 residues. Germline CDR1 is LGHDT and CDR2 is YNNKEL (reference sequence). The chain's CDR3 is CASSQDSSPYNEQFF. The DNA of the CDR3 is TGTGCCAGCAGCCAAGATTCATCCCCATACAATGAGCAGTTCTTC.

The chain employs TRBV7-3 and TRBJ1-2, with no clear D. The ends were cut back, 1 base at V and 6 bases at J, with 21 bases in the middle. Looked up from germline, CDR1 is SGHTA and CDR2 is FQGTGA. The CDR3 runs 17 residues. The CDR3 region has the DNA TGTGCCAGCAGCTTAAGACTCTACCCTGGTAGGTGGAATGGCTACACCTTC. It encodes CASSLRLYPGRWNGYTF.

The sample holds a few counts of this clone. The chain combines TRBV5-1 with TRBJ2-1, with TRBD2 identical over 9 bases. This CDR3 comprises 15 residues. CDR1 and CDR2 from the germline V gene are SGHRS and YFSETQ. The junction had 2 bases not matched to a gene; V was cut back by 0 bases and J by 4 bases. In DNA, the CDR3 is TGCGCCAGCAGCTTGGATAGCGGGGGTTACAATGAGCAGTTCTTC. Protein product: CASSLDSGGYNEQFF.

This clone has more than one count but fewer than ten. The chain links TRBV19 to TRBJ2-1; D is ambiguous. This CDR3 contains 12 residues. Germline lookup yields CDR1 LNHDA and CDR2 SQIVND (reference sequence). Deletions cut 5 bases from V and 6 bases from J, with 8 bases between. The CDR3 loop reads CASSRKSNEQFF. Here the CDR3 DNA reads TGTGCCAGTAGTCGCAAGAGCAATGAGCAGTTCTTC.

The gene calls are TRBV3-1 (or the pseudogene TRBV3-2) and TRBJ2-1; 13 bases line up with TRBD2. CDR1 is LGHDT, CDR2 YNNKEL, per germline (reference sequence). With V trimmed by 4 bases and J by 6 bases, 3 bases remained unmatched. This CDR3 is 15 amino acids long. The CDR3 region has the DNA TGTGCCAGCAGCCCCCGACTAGCGGGGGGCAATGAGCAGTTCTTC. Encoded protein: CASSPRLAGGNEQFF.

The table lists this clone with a few counts. J is TRBJ1-2 and V is TRBV11-2; 7 nucleotides agree with TRBD1. The CDR3 spans 17 residues. Germline assignment: CDR1 SGHAT and CDR2 FQNNGV. J gave up 2 bases and V 5 bases, and 14 bases lay outside the gene matches. CDR3 region: CASSLLGQGDWNYGYTF. In nucleotides, the CDR3 is TGTGCCAGCAGCCTTCTCGGCCAGGGGGATTGGAACTATGGCTACACCTTC. Looking up the rest from reference TRBV11-2 and TRBJ1-2 gives the full variable domain: EAGVAQSPRYKIIEKRQSVAFWCNPISGHATLYWYQQILGQGPKLLIQFQNNGVVDDSQLPKDRFSAERLKGVDSTLKIQPAKLEDSAVYLCASSLLGQGDWNYGYTFGSGTRLTVV.

This clone was counted only a few times. V usage is TRBV20-1 and J usage is TRBJ2-5; 9 nucleotides align to TRBD2. CDR1 is DFQATT, CDR2 SNEGSKA, per germline (reference sequence). Trimming removed 3 bases from V and 1 base from J; junction bases left unmatched: 9. The CDR3 has 16 amino acids. The CDR3 DNA reads TGCAGTGCTAGTAGCCCAAGCGGGAGGCCCCAAGAGACCCAGTACTTC. Translating it yields CSASSPSGRPQETQYF.

The chain is built from TRBV30 and TRBJ1-6; the D gene is possibly TRBD1 (5 bases). There are 14 residues in the CDR3. Germline lookup yields CDR1 GTSNPN and CDR2 SVGIG (reference sequence). V lost 1 base and J 7 bases, leaving 11 bases between the germline ends. CDR3 amino acids: CAWSGGGANSPLHF. The CDR3 region has the DNA TGTGCCTGGAGTGGGGGGGGTGCGAATTCACCCCTCCACTTT.

This chain uses TRBV5-1 with TRBJ1-3, with 7 bases fitting TRBD1. CDR1 is SGHRS, CDR2 YFSETQ, per germline. This CDR3 contains 15 residues. V dropped 7 bases and J dropped 2; count of bases not matched to a gene: 9. The CDR3 DNA reads as TGCGCCAGCCGCGAGACAGGGTTTGCTGGAAACACCATATATTTT. Encoded protein: CASRETGFAGNTIYF.

The rearrangement joins TRBV27 to TRBJ2-2; 7 nucleotides align to TRBD1. Germline lookup yields CDR1 MNHEY and CDR2 SMNVEV (reference sequence). CDR3 size: 15 residues. After removal of 3 bases from V and 1 base from J, the junction contained 2 bases not matched to a gene. The CDR3 loop reads CASSFRTGNTGELFF. In DNA, the CDR3 is TGTGCCAGCAGTTTTAGGACAGGGAACACCGGGGAGCTGTTTTTT.

This chain uses TRBV28 with TRBJ1-4; 8 nucleotides agree with TRBD1. The CDR3 covers 13 residues. Trimming cost V 6 bases and J 10 bases; bases outside gene matches: 7. CDR1 and CDR2 from the germline V gene are MDHEN and SYDVKM. The CDR3 DNA is TGTGCCAGCAGGAATGGACAGGGCGGAAAACTGTTTTTT. This sequence encodes CASRNGQGGKLFF.

V is TRBV9 and J is TRBJ1-1; no reliable D call. The CDR3 is 15 residues long. The V end was cut by 3 bases, the J end by 1 base, with 13 bases between. CDR1 is SGDLS and CDR2 is YYNGEE in the germline V gene. CDR3 in DNA: TGTGCCAGCAGCGCCCTTGGAGGGTCGAACACTGAAGCTTTCTTT. This translates into CASSALGGSNTEAFF. Looking up the rest from reference TRBV9 and TRBJ1-1 gives the full variable domain: DSGVTQTPKHLITATGQRVTLRCSPRSGDLSVYWYQQSLDQGLQFLIQYYNGEERAKGNILERFSAQQFPDLHSELNLSSLELGDSALYFCASSALGGSNTEAFFGQGTRLTVV.

This chain connects TRBV6-4 to TRBJ2-3, with TRBD2 identical over 7 bases. The CDR3 is 14 residues long. The V gene's germline CDR1 is MRHNA and CDR2 SNTAGT. The V gene end was trimmed by 4 bases and the J gene end by 2 bases; junction bases not matched to a gene: 3. The CDR3 sequence: CASSAAGLTDTQYF. For the CDR3, the DNA is TGTGCCAGCAGTGCAGCGGGGCTCACAGATACGCAGTATTTT.

The CDR3 spells CASSLRQIEQFF. For the CDR3, the DNA is TGTGCCAGCAGCCTCCGACAGATTGAGCAGTTCTTC. The chain joins TRBV11-3 to TRBJ2-1; tentatively, D is TRBD1 (5 bases). The CDR3 has 12 residues. Germline loops: CDR1 SGHNT, CDR2 YENEEA. Trimming removed 5 bases at V and 9 bases at J, with 11 bases between.

The chain joins TRBV19 to TRBJ2-4; TRBD1 matches 8 bases. The CDR3 extends over 12 amino acids. V dropped 6 bases and J dropped 9; count of bases not matched to a gene: 4. Per the germline V gene, CDR1 is LNHDA and CDR2 is SQIVND (reference sequence). The CDR3 nucleotides are TGTGCCAGTAGACAAGACAGGGGCATTCAGTACTTC. Its translation is CASRQDRGIQYF.

The J gene is TRBJ2-7, the V gene TRBV2; 8 bases agree with TRBD2. The CDR3 has 14 residues. The V gene's germline CDR1 is SNHLY and CDR2 FYNNEI. The V gene end was trimmed by 8 bases and the J gene end by 0 bases; junction bases not matched to a gene: 6. CDR3 loop: CASDTSGTSYEQYV. CDR3 DNA: TGTGCCAGCGATACTAGCGGAACCTCCTACGAGCAGTACGTC.

The chain carries TRBV6-1 and TRBJ2-7, with TRBD2 as a possible D gene (6 bases). Trimming removed 1 base at V and 7 bases at J, with 17 bases between. The length of the CDR3 is 15 residues. Germline V lookup: CDR1 MNHNS, CDR2 SASEGT. The CDR3 DNA sequence: TGTGCCAGCAGTGAAGGGACTCCTATAGGGAGGGAGCAGTACTTC. Its translation: CASSEGTPIGREQYF.